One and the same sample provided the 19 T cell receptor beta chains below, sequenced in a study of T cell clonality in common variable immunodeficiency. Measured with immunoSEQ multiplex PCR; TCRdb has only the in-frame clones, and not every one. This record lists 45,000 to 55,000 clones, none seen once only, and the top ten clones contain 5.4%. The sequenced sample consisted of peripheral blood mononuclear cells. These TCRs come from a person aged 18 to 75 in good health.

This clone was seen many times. CDR3 DNA, as far as it was read: TGCGCCAGCAGGATAGCGGAGACCTACGAG. Encoded protein: CASRIAETYE. The whole CDR3 sequence is CASRIAETYEQYF. V usage is TRBV5-1 and J usage is TRBJ2-7; tentatively, D is TRBD2 (6 bases). Read coverage stops 3 residues before the CDR3 terminus; the germline J gene supplies the remainder. Trimming pared 5 bases from V and 2 bases from J, leaving 11 bases between. From germline, CDR1 is SGHRS and CDR2 YFSETQ. The CDR3 extends over 13 amino acids.

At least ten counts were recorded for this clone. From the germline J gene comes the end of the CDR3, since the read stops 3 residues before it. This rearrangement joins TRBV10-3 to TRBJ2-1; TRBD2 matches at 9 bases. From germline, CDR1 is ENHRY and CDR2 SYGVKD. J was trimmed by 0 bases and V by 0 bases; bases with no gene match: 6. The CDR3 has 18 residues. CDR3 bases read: TGTGCCATCAGTGAGTCCCGGGCTAGCGGGGCCTCCTACAATGAG. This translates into CAISESRASGASYNE. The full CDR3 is CAISESRASGASYNEQFF.

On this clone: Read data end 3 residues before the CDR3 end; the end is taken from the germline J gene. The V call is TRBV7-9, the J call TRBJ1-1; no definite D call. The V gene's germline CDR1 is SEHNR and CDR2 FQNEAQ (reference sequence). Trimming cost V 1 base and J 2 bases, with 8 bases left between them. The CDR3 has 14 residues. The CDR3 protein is CASSLELQNTEAFF. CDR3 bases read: TGTGCCAGCAGCTTAGAACTGCAAAACACTGAA.

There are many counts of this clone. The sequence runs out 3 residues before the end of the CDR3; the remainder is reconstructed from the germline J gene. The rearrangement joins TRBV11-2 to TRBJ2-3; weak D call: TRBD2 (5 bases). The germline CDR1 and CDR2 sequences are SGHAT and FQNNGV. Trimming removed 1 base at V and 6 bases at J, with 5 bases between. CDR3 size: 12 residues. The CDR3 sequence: CASSLGGDTQYF. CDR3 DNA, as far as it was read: TGTGCCAGCAGCTTAGGAGGGGATACG.

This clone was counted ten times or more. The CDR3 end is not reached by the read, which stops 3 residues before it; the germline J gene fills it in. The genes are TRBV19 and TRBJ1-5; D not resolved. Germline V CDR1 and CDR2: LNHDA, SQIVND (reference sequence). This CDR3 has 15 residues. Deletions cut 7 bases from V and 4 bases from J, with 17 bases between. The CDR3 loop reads CASTTGSRGNQPQHF. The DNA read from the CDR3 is TGTGCCAGTACTACGGGGTCCCGAGGTAATCAGCCC.

The sequenced CDR3 bases are TGTGCCAGCAGGCGGGAGGGGGAATACGAG. Protein product: CASRREGEYE. The CDR3 in full is CASRREGEYEQYF. This sequence joins TRBV11-1 and TRBJ2-7, with 9 nucleotides matching TRBD2. The read ends 3 residues shy of where the CDR3 ends; the end is completed using the germline J gene. Germline CDR1 SGHAT, CDR2 FQDESV (reference sequence). The CDR3 length is 13 residues. V lost 6 bases, J lost 4 bases, and 4 bases stayed unmatched. The entire variable domain, with the rest obtained from reference TRBV11-1 and TRBJ2-7, is as follows: EAEVAQSPRYKITEKSQAVAFWCDPISGHATLYWYRQILGQGPELLVQFQDESVVDDSQLPKDRFSAERLKGVDSTLKIQPAELGDSAMYLCASRREGEYEQYFGPGTRLTVT.

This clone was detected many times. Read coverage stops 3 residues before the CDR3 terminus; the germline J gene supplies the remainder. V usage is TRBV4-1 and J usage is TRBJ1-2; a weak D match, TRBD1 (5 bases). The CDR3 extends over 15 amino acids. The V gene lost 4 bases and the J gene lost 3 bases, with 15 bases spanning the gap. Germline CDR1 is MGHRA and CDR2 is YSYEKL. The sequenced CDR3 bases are TGCGCCAGCAGCCGCCCAATGCAGGGAGACTATGGC. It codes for CASSRPMQGDYG. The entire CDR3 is CASSRPMQGDYGYTF.

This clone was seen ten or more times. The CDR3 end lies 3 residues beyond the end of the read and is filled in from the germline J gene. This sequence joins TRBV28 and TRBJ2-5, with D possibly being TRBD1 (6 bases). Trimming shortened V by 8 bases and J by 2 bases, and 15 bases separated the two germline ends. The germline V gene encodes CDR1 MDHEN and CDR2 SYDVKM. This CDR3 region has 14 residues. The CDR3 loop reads CASLTGQPQETQYF. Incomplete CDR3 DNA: TGTGCCAGCCTAACCGGACAGCCACAAGAGACC.

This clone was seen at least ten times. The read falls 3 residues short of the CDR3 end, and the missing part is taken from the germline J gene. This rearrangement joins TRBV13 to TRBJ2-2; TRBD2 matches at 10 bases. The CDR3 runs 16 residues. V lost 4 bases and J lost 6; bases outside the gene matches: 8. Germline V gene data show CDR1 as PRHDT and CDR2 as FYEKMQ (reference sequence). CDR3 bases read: TGTGCCAGCAGCTCCCTAGCGGGAGCTAGCTCCGGGGAG. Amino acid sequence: CASSSLAGASSGE. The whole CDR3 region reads CASSSLAGASSGELFF.

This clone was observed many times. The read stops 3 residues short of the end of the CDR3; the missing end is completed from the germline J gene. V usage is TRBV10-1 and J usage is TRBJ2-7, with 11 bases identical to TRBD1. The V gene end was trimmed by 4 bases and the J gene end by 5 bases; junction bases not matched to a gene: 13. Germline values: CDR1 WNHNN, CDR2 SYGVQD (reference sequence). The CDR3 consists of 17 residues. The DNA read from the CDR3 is TGCGCCAGCAGTGCGGCCCCTGGGACAGGGGGTCTCGACGAG. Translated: CASSAAPGTGGLDE. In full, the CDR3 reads CASSAAPGTGGLDEQYF.

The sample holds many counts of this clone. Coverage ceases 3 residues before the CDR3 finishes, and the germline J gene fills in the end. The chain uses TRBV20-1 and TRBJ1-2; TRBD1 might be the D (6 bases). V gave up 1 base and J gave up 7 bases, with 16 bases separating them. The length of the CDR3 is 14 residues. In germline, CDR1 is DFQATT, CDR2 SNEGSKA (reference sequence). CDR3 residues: CSARAPKGGGGYTF. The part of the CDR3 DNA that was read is TGCAGTGCTAGAGCCCCCAAAGGGGGTGGTGGC.

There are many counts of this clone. The CDR3 here is CSASGQGYLVEQYF. Partial CDR3 DNA: TGCAGTGCATCGGGACAGGGGTATTTGGTCGAG. This sequence joins TRBV20-1 and TRBJ2-7, with 10 bases fitting TRBD1. The read finishes 3 residues shy of the CDR3 end, and the germline J gene is used to complete it. The CDR3 is 14 residues long. Germline V gives CDR1 DFQATT, CDR2 SNEGSKA (reference sequence). The ends lost 6 bases at V and 6 bases at J; junction bases unmatched: 11.

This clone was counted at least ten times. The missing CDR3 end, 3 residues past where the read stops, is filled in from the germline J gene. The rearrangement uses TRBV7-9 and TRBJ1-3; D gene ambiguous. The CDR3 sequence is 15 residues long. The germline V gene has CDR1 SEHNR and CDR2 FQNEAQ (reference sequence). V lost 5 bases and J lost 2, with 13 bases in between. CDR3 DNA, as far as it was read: TGTGCCAGCAGCCTCCCAGGAGCAACTGGAAACACC. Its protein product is CASSLPGATGNT. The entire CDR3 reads CASSLPGATGNTIYF.

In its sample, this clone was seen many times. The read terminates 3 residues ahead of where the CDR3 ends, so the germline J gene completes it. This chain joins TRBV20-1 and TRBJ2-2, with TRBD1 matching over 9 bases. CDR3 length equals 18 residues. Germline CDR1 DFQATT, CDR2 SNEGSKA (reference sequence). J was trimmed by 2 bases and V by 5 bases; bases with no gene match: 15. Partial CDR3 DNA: TGCAGTGCTCCCCCCACCAAGCGGGACAGGGTCAACACCGGGGAG. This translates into CSAPPTKRDRVNTGE. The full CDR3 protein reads CSAPPTKRDRVNTGELFF.

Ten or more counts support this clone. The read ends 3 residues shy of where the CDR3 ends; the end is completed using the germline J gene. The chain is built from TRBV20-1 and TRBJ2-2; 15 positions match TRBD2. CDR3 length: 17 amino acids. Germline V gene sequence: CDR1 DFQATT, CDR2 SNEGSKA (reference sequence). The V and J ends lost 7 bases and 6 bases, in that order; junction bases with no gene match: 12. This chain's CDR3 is CSVYHYGLAGGSGELFF. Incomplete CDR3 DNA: TGCAGTGTTTATCACTACGGACTAGCGGGAGGGTCCGGGGAG.

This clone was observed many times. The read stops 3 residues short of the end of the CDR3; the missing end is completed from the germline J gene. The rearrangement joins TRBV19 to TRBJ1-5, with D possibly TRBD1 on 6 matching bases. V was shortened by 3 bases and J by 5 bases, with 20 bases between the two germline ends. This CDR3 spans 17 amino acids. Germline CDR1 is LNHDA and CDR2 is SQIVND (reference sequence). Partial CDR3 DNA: TGTGCCAGTAGTATTGCCCCCGGGACAATTATGGATCAGCCC. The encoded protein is CASSIAPGTIMDQP. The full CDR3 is CASSIAPGTIMDQPQHF.

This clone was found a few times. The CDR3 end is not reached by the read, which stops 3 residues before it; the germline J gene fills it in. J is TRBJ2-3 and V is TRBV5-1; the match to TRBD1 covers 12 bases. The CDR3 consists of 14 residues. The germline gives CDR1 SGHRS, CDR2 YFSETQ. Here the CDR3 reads CASSAGQGAGTQYF. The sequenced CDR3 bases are TGCGCCAGCAGCGCGGGACAGGGGGCCGGGACG.

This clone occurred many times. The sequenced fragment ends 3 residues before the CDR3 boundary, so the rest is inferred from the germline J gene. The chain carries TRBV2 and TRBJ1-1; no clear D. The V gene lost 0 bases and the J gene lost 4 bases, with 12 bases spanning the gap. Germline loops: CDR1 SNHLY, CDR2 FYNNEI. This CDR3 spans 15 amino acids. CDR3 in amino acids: CASSEALRVFTEAFF. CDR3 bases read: TGTGCCAGCAGTGAAGCGCTTAGGGTCTTCACTGAA.

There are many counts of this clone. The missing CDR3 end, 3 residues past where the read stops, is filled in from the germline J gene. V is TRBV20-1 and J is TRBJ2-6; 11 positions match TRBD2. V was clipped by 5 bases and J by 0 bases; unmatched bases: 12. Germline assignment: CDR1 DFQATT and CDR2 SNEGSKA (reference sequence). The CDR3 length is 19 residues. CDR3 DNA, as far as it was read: TGCAGTGCTCCCAAGGGGCGACTAGCGGGGATCTCTGGGGCCAACGTC. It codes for CSAPKGRLAGISGANV. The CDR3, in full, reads CSAPKGRLAGISGANVLTF.